These 30 T cell receptor beta chains were sequenced from one sample in a study of OX40 agonist ivuxolimab in advanced cancers. The library relied on the immunoSEQ multiplex PCR assay. TCRdb carries this immuneACCESS record with in-frame sequences only. Its versions omit some clonotypes, under half of them owing to an unresolved V gene in the studies checked, with the rest unexplained. The sample table contains approximately 70,000 clones; only one count was recorded for roughly 90% of them. Around 0.93% of the sample is held by the ten biggest clonotypes. The specimen comprised CD4+ or CD8+ T cells sorted from blood, sampled in a trial of the OX40 agonist ivuxolimab. Receptors were obtained from an adult with an advanced solid tumor such as melanoma, head and neck, liver or kidney cancer.

V usage is TRBV5-1 and J usage is TRBJ2-3; 13 positions agree with TRBD2. Germline V gives CDR1 SGHRS, CDR2 YFSETQ. The CDR3 consists of 19 residues. J lost 0 bases, V lost 4 bases, and 11 bases had no gene match. CDR3 sequence: CASSPWTSGGQSSTDTQYF. In DNA, the CDR3 is TGCGCCAGCAGCCCTTGGACTAGCGGGGGCCAAAGTAGCACAGATACGCAGTATTTT.

This chain connects TRBV2 to TRBJ1-6; 11 nucleotides match TRBD1. CDR1 and CDR2 from the germline V gene are SNHLY and FYNNEI. The ends lost 8 bases at V and 7 bases at J; junction bases unmatched: 1. The CDR3 contains 13 residues. CDR3 region: CASRTGGNSPLHF. CDR3 in DNA: TGTGCCAGCCGGACAGGGGGCAATTCACCCCTCCACTTT.

This rearrangement joins TRBV7-2 to TRBJ2-7, with 7 bases fitting TRBD1. CDR3 size: 14 residues. After removal of 1 base from V and 2 bases from J, the junction contained 2 bases not matched to a gene. Germline V gene data show CDR1 as SGHTA and CDR2 as FQGNSA. The CDR3 protein is CASSLGGQPYEQYF. CDR3 bases: TGTGCCAGCAGCTTAGGGGGACAGCCCTACGAGCAGTACTTC. The whole variable domain, filled in from reference TRBV7-2 and TRBJ2-7, reads GAGVSQSPSNKVTEKGKDVELRCDPISGHTALYWYRQSLGQGLEFLIYFQGNSAPDKSGLPSDRFSAERTGGSVSTLTIQRTQQEDSAVYLCASSLGGQPYEQYFGPGTRLTVT.

This chain joins TRBV5-5 and TRBJ1-5; no clear D. With 3 bases removed from V and 4 bases from J, the gap between germline ends came to 14 bases. The germline CDR1 and CDR2 sequences are SGHKS and YYEKEE (reference sequence). The CDR3 extends over 15 amino acids. The CDR3 region is CASSSYADYNQPQHF. CDR3 DNA sequence: TGTGCCAGCAGCTCTTATGCAGACTATAATCAGCCCCAGCATTTT.

V gene TRBV5-1 combines with J gene TRBJ2-5, with a tentative D call TRBD1 (6 bases). V shed 4 bases and J shed 5 bases, with 12 bases lying between them. The germline V gene encodes CDR1 SGHRS and CDR2 YFSETQ. The CDR3 covers 13 residues. CDR3 in amino acids: CASSPGHRETQYF. As DNA, the CDR3 is TGCGCCAGCAGCCCGGGACATCGGGAGACCCAGTACTTC.

This chain joins TRBV7-2 and TRBJ1-2, with a possible D match to TRBD1 (5 bases). The CDR3 contains 13 residues. Trimming cost V 3 bases and J 7 bases, with 12 bases left between them. Germline V gene lookup returns CDR1 SGHTA and CDR2 FQGNSA. CDR3 residues: CASSLQGEGGYTF. The CDR3 region has the DNA TGTGCCAGCAGCTTGCAAGGGGAGGGTGGCTACACCTTC.

V and J are TRBV7-9 and TRBJ2-5, with 12 positions matching TRBD2. Germline-derived CDR1 and CDR2 are SEHNR and FQNEAQ (reference sequence). The CDR3 extends over 16 amino acids. Trimming removed 1 base from V and 4 bases from J; junction bases left unmatched: 4. The CDR3 reads CASSLVGGLAGETQYF. The CDR3 region has the DNA TGTGCCAGCAGCTTAGTGGGGGGACTAGCGGGAGAGACCCAGTACTTC.

The rearrangement links TRBV11-2 to TRBJ1-1; D is ambiguous. The CDR3 is 13 residues long. Germline V gene sequence: CDR1 SGHAT, CDR2 FQNNGV. V lost 4 bases and J 4 bases, leaving 10 bases between the germline ends. CDR3 bases: TGTGCCAGCAGCTCAGAAATACTCACTGAAGCTTTCTTT. Protein sequence: CASSSEILTEAFF.

In DNA form, the CDR3 reads TGTGCCAGCAGCAACAGAAAAAACATTCAGTACTTC. It yields the protein CASSNRKNIQYF. V gene TRBV21-1 combines with J gene TRBJ2-4; no check of the table's D call, TRBD1, against the DNA was made. TRBV21-1 is designated a pseudogene. The CDR3 covers 12 residues.

The rearrangement links TRBV6-5 to TRBJ1-1; D is uncertain. The V and J ends lost 5 bases and 4 bases respectively, with 14 bases between them. Germline V gene data show CDR1 as MNHEY and CDR2 as SVGAGI. This CDR3 comprises 14 residues. The CDR3 loop is CASSTNLRRTEAFF. As DNA, the CDR3 is TGTGCCAGCAGTACGAACCTTCGACGCACTGAAGCTTTCTTT.

This rearrangement joins TRBV2 to TRBJ2-3; TRBD2 agrees at 14 bases. Germline loops: CDR1 SNHLY, CDR2 FYNNEI. V lost 7 bases and J lost 4; bases outside the gene matches: 4. CDR3 length: 15 residues. The CDR3 protein is CASTRLAGGADTQYF. The CDR3 coding sequence is TGTGCCAGCACTCGACTAGCGGGAGGGGCAGATACGCAGTATTTT.

The CDR3 reads CASSSTDGMGYTF. The CDR3 bases are TGTGCCAGCAGCTCCACTGATGGCATGGGCTACACCTTC. This chain connects TRBV7-9 to TRBJ1-2, with D uncertain. V lost 4 bases to trimming and J lost 8 bases, with 14 bases between them. The CDR3 contains 13 residues. Germline V CDR1 and CDR2: SEHNR, FQNEAQ (reference sequence). The full variable domain, with the rest looked up from reference TRBV7-9 and TRBJ1-2, is DTGVSQNPRHKITKRGQNVTFRCDPISEHNRLYWYRQTLGQGPEFLTYFQNEAQLEKSRLLSDRFSAERPKGSFSTLEIQRTEQGDSAMYLCASSSTDGMGYTFGSGTRLTVV.

V is TRBV5-1 and J is TRBJ2-5; no firm D call. This CDR3 contains 12 residues. V lost 3 bases and J lost 5, with 8 bases in between. Germline CDR1 and CDR2: SGHRS and YFSETQ. The CDR3 nucleotides are TGCGCCAGCAGCTCCTTACAGGAGACCCAGTACTTC. It specifies CASSSLQETQYF.

The chain links TRBV19 to TRBJ2-2; 15 bases match TRBD2. Germline V CDR1 and CDR2: LNHDA, SQIVND (reference sequence). The CDR3 has 17 amino acids. J lost 4 bases, V lost 1 base, and 1 base had no gene match. CDR3 in DNA: TGTGCCAGTAGTATAGGGACTAGCGGGAGGGCCACCGGGGAGCTGTTTTTT. This gives the protein CASSIGTSGRATGELFF. Combining the CDR3 with reference TRBV19 and TRBJ2-2 gives the whole variable domain DGGITQSPKYLFRKEGQNVTLSCEQNLNHDAMYWYRQDPGQGLRLIYYSQIVNDFQKGDIAEGYSVSREKKESFPLTVTSAQKNPTAFYLCASSIGTSGRATGELFFGEGSRLTVL.

The genes are TRBV2 and TRBJ2-3; weak D call: TRBD2 (5 bases). In germline, CDR1 is SNHLY, CDR2 FYNNEI. This CDR3 comprises 12 residues. Trimming removed 9 bases from V and 7 bases from J, with 14 bases in between. DNA of the CDR3: TGTGCCAGACGACCTGAGGGTCATACGCAGTATTTT. Translation gives CARRPEGHTQYF. The full variable domain, rest sourced from reference TRBV2 and TRBJ2-3, is EPEVTQTPSHQVTQMGQEVILRCVPISNHLYFYWYRQILGQKVEFLVSFYNNEISEKSEIFDDQFSVERPDGSNFTLKIRSTKLEDSAMYFCARRPEGHTQYFGPGTRLTVL.

V is TRBV28 and J is TRBJ1-2; 7 bases agree with TRBD1. The CDR3 has 11 residues. CDR1 is MDHEN, CDR2 SYDVKM, per germline. Germline trimming cut 6 bases from V and 10 bases from J; bases unmatched to any gene: 5. The CDR3 region has the DNA TGTGCCAGCAGCTCCGACAGGGACTACACCTTC. Protein product: CASSSDRDYTF.

This chain uses TRBV5-1 with TRBJ2-1; D remains ambiguous. Germline V CDR1 and CDR2: SGHRS, YFSETQ. V dropped 0 bases and J dropped 4 bases, with 17 bases sitting between them. This CDR3 spans 17 amino acids. CDR3 DNA: TGCGCCAGCAGCTTGGGCGCACCCGATGCTGTTTACAATGAGCAGTTCTTC. Protein sequence: CASSLGAPDAVYNEQFF.

The chain combines TRBV28 with TRBJ1-2, with TRBD1 matching over 8 bases. The V and J ends lost 6 bases and 8 bases, in that order; junction bases with no gene match: 5. The CDR3 has 12 amino acids. From germline, CDR1 is MDHEN and CDR2 SYDVKM. CDR3 sequence: CASSRTGLGYTF. Here the CDR3 DNA reads TGTGCCAGCAGCAGGACAGGGCTCGGCTACACCTTC.

The V gene is TRBV11-2, the J gene TRBJ2-7; D is unresolved. CDR1 is SGHAT and CDR2 is FQNNGV in the germline V gene. The V and J ends lost 1 base and 6 bases respectively, with 25 bases between them. CDR3 size: 18 residues. The CDR3, as DNA: TGTGCCAGCAGCTTAGCTTTCGCCTCCGGCCCCAACCGTCGCGAGCAGTACTTC. It translates to CASSLAFASGPNRREQYF.

The chain uses TRBV19 and TRBJ1-3; D might be TRBD1 (6 bases). The CDR3 has 16 residues. Germline-derived CDR1 and CDR2 are LNHDA and SQIVND (reference sequence). Trimming cost V 6 bases and J 3 bases, with 18 bases left between them. DNA of the CDR3: TGTGCCAGTAGCGACCGGGACAAAGTGGGTGGAAACACCATATATTTT. Translating gives CASSDRDKVGGNTIYF. Using reference TRBV19 and TRBJ1-3 for the parts outside the CDR3, the full variable domain is DGGITQSPKYLFRKEGQNVTLSCEQNLNHDAMYWYRQDPGQGLRLIYYSQIVNDFQKGDIAEGYSVSREKKESFPLTVTSAQKNPTAFYLCASSDRDKVGGNTIYFGEGSWLTVV.

Written as DNA, the CDR3 is TGTGCCAGCTCACCCACAACCGGGACTCTGACCTACGAGCAGTACTTC. Translation: CASSPTTGTLTYEQYF. This chain uses TRBV18 with TRBJ2-7, with a possible D match to TRBD2 (6 bases). The CDR3 has 16 residues. CDR1 and CDR2 from the germline V gene are KGHSH and LQKENI. Trimming shortened V by 3 bases and J by 2 bases, and 17 bases separated the two germline ends. Full variable domain (rest looked up from reference TRBV18 and TRBJ2-7): NAGVMQNPRHLVRRRGQEARLRCSPMKGHSHVYWYRQLPEEGLKFMVYLQKENIIDESGMPKERFSAEFPKEGPSILRIQQVVRGDSAAYFCASSPTTGTLTYEQYFGPGTRLTVT.

The chain joins TRBV15 to TRBJ2-7, with 10 bases aligning to TRBD1. V lost 5 bases to trimming and J lost 1 base; unmatched junction nucleotides: 5. Germline V lookup: CDR1 LNHNV, CDR2 YYDKDF (reference sequence). The CDR3 sequence is 15 residues long. The CDR3 here is CATSSGTGVSYEQYF. CDR3 nucleotide sequence: TGTGCCACCAGCTCCGGGACAGGGGTATCCTACGAGCAGTACTTC.

The genes are TRBV4-2 and TRBJ2-3; 7 bases align to TRBD2. The CDR3 totals 17 residues. The germline CDR1 and CDR2 sequences are LGHNA and YNFKEQ. J lost 5 bases, V lost 0 bases, and 11 bases had no gene match. The CDR3 DNA reads as TGTGCCAGCAGCCAAGATGTGGCGGGAGTGTACGGAGATACGCAGTATTTT. Translating it yields CASSQDVAGVYGDTQYF.

This clone was seen just once. CDR3 DNA sequence: TGTGCCAGCAGCTTAGCGGGACAGGCCTTCTATGGCTACACCTTC. Protein product: CASSLAGQAFYGYTF. The chain couples TRBV7-2 to TRBJ1-2, with TRBD1 matching 8 bases. Germline-derived CDR1 and CDR2 are SGHTA and FQGNSA. The CDR3 contains 15 residues. J gave up 4 bases and V 0 bases, and 4 bases lay outside the gene matches.

Only a few counts were recorded for this clone. The genes are TRBV11-2 and TRBJ2-1, with 8 nucleotides matching TRBD2. There are 17 residues in the CDR3. Germline lookup yields CDR1 SGHAT and CDR2 FQNNGV. V was clipped by 4 bases and J by 1 base; unmatched bases: 9. This CDR3 reads CASSSLRAGGSYNEQFF. CDR3 nucleotide sequence: TGTGCCAGCAGCTCCCTGAGGGCGGGGGGATCCTACAATGAGCAGTTCTTC. Together with reference TRBV11-2 and TRBJ2-1, the CDR3 gives the full variable domain: EAGVAQSPRYKIIEKRQSVAFWCNPISGHATLYWYQQILGQGPKLLIQFQNNGVVDDSQLPKDRFSAERLKGVDSTLKIQPAKLEDSAVYLCASSSLRAGGSYNEQFFGPGTRLTVL.

The chain combines TRBV2 with TRBJ1-5; tentatively, D is TRBD1 (5 bases). The CDR3 runs 14 residues. V was clipped by 4 bases and J by 2 bases, with 9 bases between them. Germline CDR1 and CDR2: SNHLY and FYNNEI. The CDR3 bases are TGTGCCAGCAGTGCCGAACAGGGCAATCAGCCCCAGCATTTT. The encoded protein is CASSAEQGNQPQHF.

The chain couples TRBV28 to TRBJ2-7; D uncertain. The V gene lost 6 bases and the J gene lost 0 bases, with 15 bases spanning the gap. CDR3 length: 15 amino acids. The germline V gene encodes CDR1 MDHEN and CDR2 SYDVKM. The CDR3 bases are TGTGCCAGCAGCCCTCCCGGAACAAGCTCCTACGAGCAGTACTTC. It is translated as CASSPPGTSSYEQYF.

The chain joins TRBV28 to TRBJ2-7, with D perhaps matching TRBD2 (6 bases). There are 13 residues in the CDR3. Germline assignment: CDR1 MDHEN and CDR2 SYDVKM. Trimming stripped 6 bases from V and 2 bases from J, with 11 bases between. The CDR3 loop reads CASREGGTYEQYF. CDR3 nucleotides: TGTGCCAGCAGGGAGGGAGGTACCTACGAGCAGTACTTC.

This rearrangement joins TRBV7-2 to TRBJ2-3; the match to TRBD2 covers 8 bases. The V gene's germline CDR1 is SGHTA and CDR2 FQGNSA. V was pared by 1 base and J by 6 bases, with 0 bases of the junction left unmatched. The CDR3 spans 13 residues. Here the CDR3 DNA reads TGTGCCAGCAGCTTAGAGCGGGGGGATACGCAGTATTTT. Its protein product is CASSLERGDTQYF. The variable domain in full, with the rest retrieved from reference TRBV7-2 and TRBJ2-3, is GAGVSQSPSNKVTEKGKDVELRCDPISGHTALYWYRQSLGQGLEFLIYFQGNSAPDKSGLPSDRFSAERTGGSVSTLTIQRTQQEDSAVYLCASSLERGDTQYFGPGTRLTVL.

The rearrangement links TRBV19 to TRBJ2-3; TRBD2 matches 7 bases. The CDR3 has 14 residues. V was pared by 6 bases and J by 8 bases, with 11 bases of the junction left unmatched. The germline V gene has CDR1 LNHDA and CDR2 SQIVND (reference sequence). The CDR3 sequence: CASRTLAERGTQYF. Here the CDR3 DNA reads TGTGCCAGTAGGACTCTAGCGGAAAGGGGTACGCAGTATTTT.